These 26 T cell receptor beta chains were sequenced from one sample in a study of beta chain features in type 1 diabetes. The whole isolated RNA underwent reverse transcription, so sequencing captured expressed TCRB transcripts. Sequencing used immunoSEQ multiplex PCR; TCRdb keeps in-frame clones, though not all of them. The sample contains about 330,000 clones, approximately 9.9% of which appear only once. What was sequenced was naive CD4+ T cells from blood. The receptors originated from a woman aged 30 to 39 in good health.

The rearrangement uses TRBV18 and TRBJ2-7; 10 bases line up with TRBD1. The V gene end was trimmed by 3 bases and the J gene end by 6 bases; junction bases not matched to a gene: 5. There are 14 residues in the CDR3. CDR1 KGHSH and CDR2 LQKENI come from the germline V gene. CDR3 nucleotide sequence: TGTGCCAGCTCACCTGGGACAGGGGTTTCCGAGCAGTACTTC. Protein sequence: CASSPGTGVSEQYF.

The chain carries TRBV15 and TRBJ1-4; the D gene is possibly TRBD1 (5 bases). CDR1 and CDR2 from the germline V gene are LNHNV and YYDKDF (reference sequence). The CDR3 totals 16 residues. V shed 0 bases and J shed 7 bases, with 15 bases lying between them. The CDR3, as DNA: TGTGCCACCAGCAGAGATCTACCCAGAAGGGGTGAAAAACTGTTTTTT. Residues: CATSRDLPRRGEKLFF.

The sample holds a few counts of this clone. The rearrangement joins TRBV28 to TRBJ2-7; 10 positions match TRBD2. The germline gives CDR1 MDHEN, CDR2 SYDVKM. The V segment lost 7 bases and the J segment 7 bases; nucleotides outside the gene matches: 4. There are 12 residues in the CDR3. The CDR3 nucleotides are TGTGCCAGCACAGCGGGAGGGCGTGAGCAGTACTTC. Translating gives CASTAGGREQYF. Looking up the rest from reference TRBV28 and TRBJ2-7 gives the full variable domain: DVKVTQSSRYLVKRTGEKVFLECVQDMDHENMFWYRQDPGLGLRLIYFSYDVKMKEKGDIPEGYSVSREKKERFSLILESASTNQTSMYLCASTAGGREQYFGPGTRLTVT.

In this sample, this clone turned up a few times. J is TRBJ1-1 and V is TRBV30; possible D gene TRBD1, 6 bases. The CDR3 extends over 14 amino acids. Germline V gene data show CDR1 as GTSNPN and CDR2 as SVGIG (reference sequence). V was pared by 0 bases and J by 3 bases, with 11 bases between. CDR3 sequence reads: CAWSVLGGDTEAFF. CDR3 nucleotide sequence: TGTGCCTGGAGTGTACTAGGGGGGGACACTGAAGCTTTCTTT. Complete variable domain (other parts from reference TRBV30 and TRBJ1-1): SQTIHQWPATLVQPVGSPLSLECTVEGTSNPNLYWYRQAAGRGLQLLFYSVGIGQISSEVPQNLSASRPQDRQFILSSKKLLLSDSGFYLCAWSVLGGDTEAFFGQGTRLTVV.

The CDR3 bases are TGTGCCAGCACCCCAATGGGACAGGGGGCTGGTGAGACCCAGTACTTC. It encodes CASTPMGQGAGETQYF. The V call is TRBV28, the J call TRBJ2-5; 12 bases align to TRBD1. CDR3 length equals 16 residues. The V gene end was trimmed by 7 bases and the J gene end by 5 bases; junction bases not matched to a gene: 11. Germline CDR1 MDHEN, CDR2 SYDVKM.

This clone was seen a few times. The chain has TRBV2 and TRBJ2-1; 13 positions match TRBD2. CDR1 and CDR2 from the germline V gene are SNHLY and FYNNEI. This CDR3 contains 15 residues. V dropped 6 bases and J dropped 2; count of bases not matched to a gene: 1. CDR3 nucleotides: TGTGCCAGCAGGGGGACTAGCGGGACCTACAATGAGCAGTTCTTC. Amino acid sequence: CASRGTSGTYNEQFF.

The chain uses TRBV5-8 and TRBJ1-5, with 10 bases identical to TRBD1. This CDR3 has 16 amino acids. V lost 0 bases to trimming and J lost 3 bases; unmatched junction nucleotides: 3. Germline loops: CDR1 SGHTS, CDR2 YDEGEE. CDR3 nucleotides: TGTGCCAGCAGCTTGGGACAGGGGGCGGACAATCAGCCCCAGCATTTT. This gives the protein CASSLGQGADNQPQHF.

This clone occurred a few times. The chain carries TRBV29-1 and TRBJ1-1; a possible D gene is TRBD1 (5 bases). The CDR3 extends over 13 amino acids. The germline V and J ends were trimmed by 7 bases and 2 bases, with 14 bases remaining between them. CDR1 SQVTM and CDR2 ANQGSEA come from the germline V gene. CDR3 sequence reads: CSGSSRVNTEAFF. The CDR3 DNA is TGCAGCGGAAGTTCCAGGGTTAACACTGAAGCTTTCTTT.

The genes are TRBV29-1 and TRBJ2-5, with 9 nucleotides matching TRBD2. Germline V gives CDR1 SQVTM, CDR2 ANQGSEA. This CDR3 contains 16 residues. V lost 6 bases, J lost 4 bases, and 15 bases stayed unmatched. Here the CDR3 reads CSVKREGLARPETQYF. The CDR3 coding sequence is TGCAGCGTAAAACGGGAGGGACTAGCCCGACCAGAGACCCAGTACTTC. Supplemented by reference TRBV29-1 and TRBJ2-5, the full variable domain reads SAVISQKPSRDICQRGTSLTIQCQVDSQVTMMFWYRQQPGQSLTLIATANQGSEATYESGFVIDKFPISRPNLTFSTLTVSNMSPEDSSIYLCSVKREGLARPETQYFGPGTRLLVL.

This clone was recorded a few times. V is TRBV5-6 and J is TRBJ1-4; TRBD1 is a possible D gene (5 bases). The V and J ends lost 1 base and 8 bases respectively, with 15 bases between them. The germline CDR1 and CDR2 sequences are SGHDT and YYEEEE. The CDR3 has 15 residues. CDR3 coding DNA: TGTGCCAGCAGCTTGTTGGGTCAGGGCGAGGAAAAACTGTTTTTT. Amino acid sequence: CASSLLGQGEEKLFF.

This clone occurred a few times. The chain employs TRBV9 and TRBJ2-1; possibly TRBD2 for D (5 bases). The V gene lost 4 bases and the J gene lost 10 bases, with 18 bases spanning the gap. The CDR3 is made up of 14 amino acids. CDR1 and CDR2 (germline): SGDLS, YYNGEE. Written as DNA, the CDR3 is TGTGCCAGCAGCCCCCCACCTGGGCAGCGGGAGCAGTTCTTC. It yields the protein CASSPPPGQREQFF.

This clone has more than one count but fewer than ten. The CDR3 sequence: CASNPTSGRDASKFF. The CDR3 coding sequence is TGTGCCAGCAACCCGACTAGCGGGAGGGACGCTTCCAAGTTCTTC. This rearrangement joins TRBV2 to TRBJ2-1; 14 positions match TRBD2. The J segment lost 14 bases and the V segment lost 7 bases, leaving 13 bases of the junction unmatched. The CDR3 is 15 amino acids. CDR1 SNHLY and CDR2 FYNNEI come from the germline V gene.

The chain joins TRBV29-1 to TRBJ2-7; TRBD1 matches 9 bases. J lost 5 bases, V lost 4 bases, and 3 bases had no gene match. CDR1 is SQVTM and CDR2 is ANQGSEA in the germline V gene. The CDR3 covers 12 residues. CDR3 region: CSVGTGADEQYF. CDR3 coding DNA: TGCAGCGTTGGGACAGGGGCGGACGAGCAGTACTTC.

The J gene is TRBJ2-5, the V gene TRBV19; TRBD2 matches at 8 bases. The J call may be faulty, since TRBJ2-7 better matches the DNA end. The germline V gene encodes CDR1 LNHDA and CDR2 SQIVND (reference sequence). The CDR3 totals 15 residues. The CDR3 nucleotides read TGTGCCAGTGGCCCGGGGGGGCGCTTATCCTACGAGCAGTACTTC. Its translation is CASGPGGRLSYEQYF.

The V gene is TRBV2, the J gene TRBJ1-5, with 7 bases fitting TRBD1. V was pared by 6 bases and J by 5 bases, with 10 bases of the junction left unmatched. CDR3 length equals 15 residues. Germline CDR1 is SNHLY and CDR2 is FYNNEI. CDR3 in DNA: TGTGCCAGCAGGGCCCCCGGGACAGAGTATCAGCCCCAGCATTTT. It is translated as CASRAPGTEYQPQHF.

CDR3 DNA: TGCAGCGTTGTGACGGGTAACGATCAGCCCCAGCATTTT. Translating gives CSVVTGNDQPQHF. The chain is built from TRBV29-1 and TRBJ1-5; the D is unclear. The CDR3 sequence is 13 residues long. V lost 4 bases and J 5 bases, leaving 12 bases between the germline ends. Germline V gene data show CDR1 as SQVTM and CDR2 as ANQGSEA. Looking up the rest from reference TRBV29-1 and TRBJ1-5 gives the full variable domain: SAVISQKPSRDICQRGTSLTIQCQVDSQVTMMFWYRQQPGQSLTLIATANQGSEATYESGFVIDKFPISRPNLTFSTLTVSNMSPEDSSIYLCSVVTGNDQPQHFGDGTRLSIL.

CDR3 in amino acids: CASRGFLATDTQYF. For the CDR3, the DNA is TGTGCCAGCAGAGGTTTTCTAGCGACAGATACGCAGTATTTT. The chain links TRBV27 to TRBJ2-3, with D perhaps TRBD2 (6 bases). CDR1 MNHEY and CDR2 SMNVEV come from the germline V gene (reference sequence). V lost 6 bases, J lost 3 bases, and 13 bases lay in between. The CDR3 covers 14 residues.

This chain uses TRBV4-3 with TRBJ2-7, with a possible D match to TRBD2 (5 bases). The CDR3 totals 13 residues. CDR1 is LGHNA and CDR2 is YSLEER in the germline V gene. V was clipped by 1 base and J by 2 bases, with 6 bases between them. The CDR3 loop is CASSQGGPYEQYF. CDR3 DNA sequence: TGCGCCAGCAGCCAAGGAGGGCCCTACGAGCAGTACTTC.

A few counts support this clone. This CDR3 reads CASSRTDRRDTEAFF. CDR3 bases: TGTGCCAGCAGCCGAACGGACAGGCGAGACACTGAAGCTTTCTTT. The gene calls are TRBV4-2 and TRBJ1-1; TRBD1 matches at 7 bases. V lost 4 bases, J lost 3 bases, and 8 bases stayed unmatched. The CDR3 is 15 residues long. Germline-derived CDR1 and CDR2 are LGHNA and YNFKEQ.

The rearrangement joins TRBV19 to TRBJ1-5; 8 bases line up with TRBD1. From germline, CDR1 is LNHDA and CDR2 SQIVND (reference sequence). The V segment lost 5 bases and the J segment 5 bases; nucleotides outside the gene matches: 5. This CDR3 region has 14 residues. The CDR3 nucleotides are TGTGCCAGTAGTCGACAGGGGCAGGATCAGCCCCAGCATTTT. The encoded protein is CASSRQGQDQPQHF. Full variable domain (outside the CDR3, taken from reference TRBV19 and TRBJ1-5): DGGITQSPKYLFRKEGQNVTLSCEQNLNHDAMYWYRQDPGQGLRLIYYSQIVNDFQKGDIAEGYSVSREKKESFPLTVTSAQKNPTAFYLCASSRQGQDQPQHFGDGTRLSIL.

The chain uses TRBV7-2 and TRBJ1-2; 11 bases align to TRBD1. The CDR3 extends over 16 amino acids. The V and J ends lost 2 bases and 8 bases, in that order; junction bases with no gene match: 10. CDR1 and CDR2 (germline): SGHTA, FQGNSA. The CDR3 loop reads CASSLRLGTGGRGYTF. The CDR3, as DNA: TGTGCCAGCAGCTTAAGATTAGGGACAGGGGGACGGGGCTACACCTTC.

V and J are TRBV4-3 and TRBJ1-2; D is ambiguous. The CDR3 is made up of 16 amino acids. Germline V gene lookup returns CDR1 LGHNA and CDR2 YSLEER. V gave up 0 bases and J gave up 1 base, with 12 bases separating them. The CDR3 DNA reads TGCGCCAGCAGCCAAGATCGATGGTACGGTAACTATGGCTACACCTTC. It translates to CASSQDRWYGNYGYTF.

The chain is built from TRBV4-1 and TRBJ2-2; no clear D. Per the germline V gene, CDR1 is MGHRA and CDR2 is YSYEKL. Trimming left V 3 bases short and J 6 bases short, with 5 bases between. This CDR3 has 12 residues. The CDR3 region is CASSHPAGELFF. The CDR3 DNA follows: TGCGCCAGCAGCCACCCAGCCGGGGAGCTGTTTTTT.

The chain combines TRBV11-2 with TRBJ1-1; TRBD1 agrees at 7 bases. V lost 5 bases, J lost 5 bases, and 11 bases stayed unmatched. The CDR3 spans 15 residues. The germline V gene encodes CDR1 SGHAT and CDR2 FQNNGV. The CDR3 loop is CASSRQGGAGTEAFF. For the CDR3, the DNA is TGTGCCAGCAGCCGTCAGGGGGGCGCAGGAACTGAAGCTTTCTTT.

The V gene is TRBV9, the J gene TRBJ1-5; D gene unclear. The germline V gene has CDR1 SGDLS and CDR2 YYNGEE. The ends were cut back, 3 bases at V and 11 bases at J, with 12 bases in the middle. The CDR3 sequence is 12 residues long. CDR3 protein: CASSDVGGAQHF. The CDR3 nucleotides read TGTGCCAGCAGCGACGTAGGAGGCGCCCAGCATTTT.

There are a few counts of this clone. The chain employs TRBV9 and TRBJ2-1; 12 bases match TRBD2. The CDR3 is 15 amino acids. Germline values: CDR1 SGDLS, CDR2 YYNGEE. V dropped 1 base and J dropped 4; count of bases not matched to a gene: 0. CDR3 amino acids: CASSVTSGRYNEQFF. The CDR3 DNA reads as TGTGCCAGCAGCGTAACTAGCGGGAGGTACAATGAGCAGTTCTTC.